The clone carrying this T cell receptor (beta chain) has a handful of counts. In TCRdb, the 5' RACE reads were re-called with MiXCR into one record per CDR3 protein. Of about 85,000 distinct CDR3 sequences listed, 10% to 15% are singletons. The data are from a study of T cells after yellow fever vaccination. The sequence came from a man aged 18 to 30 who received the YFV17D yellow fever vaccine. The specimen was CD8+ T cells not binding an NS4B(214-222) dextramer, sorted from PBMCs, collected roughly 20 days after the first yellow fever vaccination.

CDR3 region: CASSQSRVSPETQYF. CDR3 in DNA: TGCGCCAGCAGCCAATCCAGGGTAAGCCCGGAGACCCAGTACTTC. The rearrangement joins TRBV4-1 to TRBJ2-5; the D gene is possibly TRBD1 (5 bases). The CDR3 length is 15 residues. Between the trimmed V and J ends, which lost 2 bases and 5 bases, there was a span of 15 bases. Germline CDR1 reads MGHRA; CDR2 reads YSYEKL.